This T cell receptor (beta chain) was observed in a study of T cell repertoires in cytomegalovirus infection. Whole-study context: Evidence of both CMV infection and a matching HLA type came from public TCR beta signatures. Study results and caveats: Totalled public TCR beta family frequency picked out people who carried CMV plus the relevant HLA.

Germline CDR1 and CDR2: SEHNR and FQNEAQ (reference sequence). The CDR3 is 14 residues long. V was clipped by 5 bases and J by 2 bases, with 10 bases between them. As regards this clonotype: What it recognizes is unknown. A much bigger clone sits one base away, suggesting this may be a read error.

TCRdb called the reads again in MiXCR, with one record for every CDR3 protein. The sample has about 180,000 distinct CDR3 sequences; roughly an eighth are singletons. The chain uses TRBV7-9 and TRBJ1-3; D is uncertain. Sequenced material: PBMCs. This sequence was found in a human donor in good health (CMV status not recorded). Some clones in this sample may be carry-over from other donors' samples. For the CDR3, the DNA is TGTGCCAGCAGCCAAAGGCTCCCTGGAAACACCATATATTTT. Its protein is CASSQRLPGNTIYF.